The T cell receptor (beta chain) described here comes from a study of T cells after yellow fever vaccination. On this clonotype itself: Its antigen is unknown.

The ends were cut back, 8 bases at V and 0 bases at J, with 11 bases in the middle. CDR1 is SGHVS, CDR2 FNYEAQ, per germline. The CDR3 totals 15 residues. General study findings and limits: Post-booster repertoires contained most primary-vaccination clones again (about 95% CD4, over 70% CD8).

In making TCR cDNA, 5'RACE template switching added a universal primer site and UMIs to it. TCRdb re-called the 5' RACE reads with MiXCR, one entry per CDR3 protein. The table lists a few hundred thousand distinct CDR3 sequences, approximately 6.8% of them singletons, with roughly 1% in the top ten. The chain employs TRBV7-6 and TRBJ1-6; no firm D call. The specimen was CD4+ T cells sorted from PBMCs, collected on the day of the yellow fever booster vaccination. The source of this sequence is a man aged 30-40 years who received the YFV17D yellow fever vaccine. The CDR3 protein is CASSRASSYNSPLHF. The CDR3 nucleotides read TGTGCCAGCTCGCGGGCGAGCTCCTATAATTCACCCCTCCACTTT.